These 7 T cell receptor beta chains were all obtained from the same sample, sequenced in a study of OX40 agonist ivuxolimab in advanced cancers. Clones were read by immunoSEQ multiplex PCR, and TCRdb kept only the in-frame ones, dropping some. The sample contains about 74,000 clones, 85% to 95% of which appear only once. This sample comprised CD4+ or CD8+ T cells sorted from blood, obtained in a trial of the OX40 agonist ivuxolimab. These receptor sequences come from an adult with an advanced solid tumor such as melanoma, head and neck, liver or kidney cancer.

The rearrangement links TRBV7-9 to TRBJ2-1, with D possibly being TRBD1 or TRBD2 (5 bases each). Germline-derived CDR1 and CDR2 are SEHNR and FQNEAQ (reference sequence). Trimming shortened V by 0 bases and J by 4 bases, and 19 bases separated the two germline ends. This CDR3 is 18 amino acids long. CDR3 in amino acids: CASSLAGEPRGNYNEQFF. The CDR3 DNA follows: TGTGCCAGCAGCTTAGCGGGGGAGCCTCGGGGAAATTACAATGAGCAGTTCTTC.

The chain joins TRBV6-5 to TRBJ1-1; D is ambiguous. Trimming stripped 0 bases from V and 2 bases from J, with 4 bases between. The germline CDR1 and CDR2 sequences are MNHEY and SVGAGI. This CDR3 has 13 amino acids. The CDR3 spells CASSYSQNTEAFF. The DNA of the CDR3 is TGTGCCAGCAGTTACTCCCAAAACACTGAAGCTTTCTTT.

This clone has a handful of counts. The chain carries TRBV4-2 and TRBJ1-1; D ambiguous. Trimming took 4 bases from V and 0 from J, leaving 6 bases between them. Germline CDR1 is LGHNA and CDR2 is YNFKEQ. This CDR3 has 13 residues. The CDR3 here is CASSPHLNTEAFF. The CDR3 DNA follows: TGTGCCAGCAGCCCACACCTGAACACTGAAGCTTTCTTT.

The chain has TRBV7-8 and TRBJ2-3; possibly TRBD2 for D (6 bases). V was clipped by 5 bases and J by 0 bases, with 12 bases between them. The CDR3 runs 15 residues. Germline CDR1 is SGHVS and CDR2 is FQNEAQ. This CDR3 reads CASSLGRASTDTQYF. CDR3 nucleotide sequence: TGTGCCAGCAGCCTCGGGAGAGCTAGCACAGATACGCAGTATTTT. Full variable domain (rest looked up from reference TRBV7-8 and TRBJ2-3): GAGVSQSPRYKVAKRGQDVALRCDPISGHVSLFWYQQALGQGPEFLTYFQNEAQLDKSGLPSDRFFAERPEGSVSTLKIQRTQQEDSAVYLCASSLGRASTDTQYFGPGTRLTVL.

J is TRBJ1-1 and V is TRBV5-1, with 7 bases matching TRBD1. The CDR3 has 16 amino acids. The germline V gene encodes CDR1 SGHRS and CDR2 YFSETQ. Unmatched junction bases numbered 12, after V lost 4 bases and J lost 3 bases. The CDR3 sequence is CASSPLKTGWDTEAFF. In DNA form, the CDR3 reads TGCGCCAGCAGCCCGCTGAAGACAGGGTGGGACACTGAAGCTTTCTTT.

V and J are TRBV7-9 and TRBJ1-2, with D tentatively TRBD1 (5 bases). The CDR3 loop spans 17 amino acids. CDR1 and CDR2 from the germline V gene are SEHNR and FQNEAQ (reference sequence). V lost 4 bases and J 0 bases, leaving 18 bases between the germline ends. In DNA, the CDR3 is TGTGCCAGCAGCTCCGCTGGGACGGCCGAATCTAACTATGGCTACACCTTC. Encoded protein: CASSSAGTAESNYGYTF.

This clone has just one count. The chain has TRBV7-9 and TRBJ2-1; the D gene is possibly TRBD1 (6 bases). CDR3 length equals 16 residues. Looked up from germline, CDR1 is SEHNR and CDR2 is FQNEAQ (reference sequence). V was pared by 3 bases and J by 4 bases, with 16 bases between. CDR3: CASSLMGTTIYNEQFF. The DNA of the CDR3 is TGTGCCAGCAGCTTGATGGGGACAACGATTTACAATGAGCAGTTCTTC.